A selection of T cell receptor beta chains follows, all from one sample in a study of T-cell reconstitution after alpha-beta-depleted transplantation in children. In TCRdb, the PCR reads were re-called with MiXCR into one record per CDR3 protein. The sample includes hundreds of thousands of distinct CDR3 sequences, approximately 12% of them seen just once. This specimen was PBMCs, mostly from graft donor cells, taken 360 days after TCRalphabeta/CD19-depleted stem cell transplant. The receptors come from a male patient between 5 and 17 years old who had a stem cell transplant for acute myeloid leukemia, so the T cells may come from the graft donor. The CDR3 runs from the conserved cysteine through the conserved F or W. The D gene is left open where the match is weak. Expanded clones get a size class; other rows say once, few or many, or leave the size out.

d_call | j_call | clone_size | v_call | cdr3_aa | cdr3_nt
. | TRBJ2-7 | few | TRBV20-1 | CSARWRQDGYYEQYF | TGCAGTGCTAGATGGAGACAGGATGGGTACTACGAGCAGTACTTC
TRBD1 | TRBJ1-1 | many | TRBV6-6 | CASSRTGETEAFF | TGTGCCAGCAGCCGGACAGGGGAAACTGAAGCTTTCTTT
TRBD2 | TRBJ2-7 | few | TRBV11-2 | CASSLVHSGRVGAYEQYF | TGTGCCAGCAGCTTAGTTCACAGCGGGAGGGTCGGCGCCTACGAGCAGTACTTC
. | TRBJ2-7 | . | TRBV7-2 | CASSLLGGRDGEQYF | TGTGCCAGCAGCTTATTAGGGGGTAGGGACGGCGAGCAGTACTTC
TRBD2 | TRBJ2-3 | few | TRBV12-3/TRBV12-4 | CASSLYGGVAGITDTQYF | TGTGCCAGCAGTTTATACGGTGGGGTAGCGGGAATCACAGATACGCAGTATTTT
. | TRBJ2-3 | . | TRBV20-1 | CSARASQGLPSDTQYF | TGCAGTGCTAGGGCGAGTCAGGGACTTCCATCAGATACGCAGTATTTT
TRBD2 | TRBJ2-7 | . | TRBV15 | CATSWRGHNGRAEQYF | TGTGCCACCAGCTGGCGGGGCCACAACGGGAGGGCCGAGCAGTACTTC
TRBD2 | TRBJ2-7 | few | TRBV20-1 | CSAHLAGGVHEQYF | TGCAGTGCACACCTAGCGGGGGGAGTCCACGAGCAGTACTTC
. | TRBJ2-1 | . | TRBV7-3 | CASSLTVQSNEQFF | TGTGCCAGCAGCTTAACGGTCCAGAGCAATGAGCAGTTCTTC
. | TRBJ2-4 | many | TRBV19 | CASSGAAKNIQYF | TGTGCCAGTAGTGGAGCGGCGAAAAACATTCAGTACTTC
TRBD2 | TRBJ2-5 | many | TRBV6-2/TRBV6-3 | CASSPGLAGGEETQYF | TGTGCCAGCAGTCCGGGACTAGCGGGAGGTGAAGAGACCCAGTACTTC
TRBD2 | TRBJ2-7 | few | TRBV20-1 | CSARVRLAGWQQYF | TGCAGTGCTAGAGTAAGACTAGCGGGATGGCAGCAGTACTTC
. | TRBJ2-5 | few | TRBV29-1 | CSVVPRGYQETQYF | TGCAGCGTTGTCCCCCGGGGGTACCAAGAGACCCAGTACTTC
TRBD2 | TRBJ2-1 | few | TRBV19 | CASSVLAGRNEQFF | TGTGCCAGTAGTGTGTTAGCGGGAAGGAATGAGCAGTTCTTC
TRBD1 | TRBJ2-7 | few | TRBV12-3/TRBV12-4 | CASSLYPDKDRSSYEQYF | TGTGCCAGCAGTTTATACCCGGACAAGGACAGGAGCTCCTACGAGCAGTACTTC
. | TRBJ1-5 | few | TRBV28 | CASTPGARGSNQPQHF | TGTGCCAGCACCCCCGGGGCTAGGGGTAGCAATCAGCCCCAGCATTTT
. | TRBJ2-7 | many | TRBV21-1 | CASSSRTGGNYEQYF | TGTGCCAGCAGCAGCCGGACAGGGGGGAACTACGAGCAGTACTTC
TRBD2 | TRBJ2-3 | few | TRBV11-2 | CASSLFWTVGLAGPSTDTQYF | TGTGCCAGCAGCTTGTTTTGGACTGTGGGACTAGCGGGACCTAGCACAGATACGCAGTATTTT
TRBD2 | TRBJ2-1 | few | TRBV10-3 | CAITPTRLAGTVQNEQFF | TGTGCCATCACTCCGACTCGACTAGCGGGGACCGTACAAAATGAGCAGTTCTTC
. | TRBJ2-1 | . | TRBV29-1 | CSVGVRVYNEQFF | TGCAGCGTCGGGGTGAGGGTTTACAATGAGCAGTTCTTC
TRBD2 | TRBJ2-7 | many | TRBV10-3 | CAIRRTSGRGSYEQYF | TGTGCCATCAGAAGGACTAGCGGGAGGGGCTCCTACGAGCAGTACTTC
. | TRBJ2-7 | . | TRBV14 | CASSQPGPTYEQYF | TGTGCCAGCAGCCAGCCGGGACCTACCTACGAGCAGTACTTC
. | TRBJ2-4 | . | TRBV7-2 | CASSHDLPPPQYF | TGTGCCAGCAGCCACGATCTACCCCCTCCTCAGTACTTC
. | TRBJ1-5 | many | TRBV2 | CASSETGSNQPQHF | TGTGCCAGCAGTGAAACGGGTAGCAATCAGCCCCAGCATTTT
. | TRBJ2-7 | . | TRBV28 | CASSLSNRVPYEQYF | TGTGCCAGCAGTTTGTCGAACAGGGTTCCCTACGAGCAGTACTTC
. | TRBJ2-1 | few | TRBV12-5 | CASGLPPNEQFF | TGTGCTAGTGGTTTGCCCCCCAATGAGCAGTTCTTC
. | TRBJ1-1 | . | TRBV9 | CASSPPWEGSVAFF | TGTGCCAGCAGCCCTCCTTGGGAAGGGTCGGTAGCTTTCTTT
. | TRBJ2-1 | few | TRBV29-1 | CSVLVGPLFHEQFF | TGCAGCGTCCTCGTTGGGCCCCTCTTCCATGAGCAGTTCTTC
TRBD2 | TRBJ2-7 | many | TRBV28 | CASSLSPSGIYEQYF | TGTGCCAGCAGTTTATCGCCTAGCGGAATCTACGAGCAGTACTTC
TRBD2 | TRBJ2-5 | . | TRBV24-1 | CATSDPATSVQETQYF | TGTGCCACCAGTGATCCCGCAACTAGCGTACAAGAGACCCAGTACTTC
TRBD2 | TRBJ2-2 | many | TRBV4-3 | CASSPAGRVTGELFF | TGCGCCAGCAGCCCAGCGGGAAGGGTGACCGGGGAGCTGTTTTTT
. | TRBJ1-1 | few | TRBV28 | CASRGGVRAFF | TGTGCCAGCAGGGGGGGGGTTAGAGCTTTCTTT
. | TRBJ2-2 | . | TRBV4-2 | CASSQARGMANTGELFF | TGTGCCAGCAGCCAAGCTCGAGGGATGGCGAACACCGGGGAGCTGTTTTTT
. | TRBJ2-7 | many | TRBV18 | CASSSPGQTYEQYF | TGTGCCAGCTCATCCCCGGGACAAACCTACGAGCAGTACTTC
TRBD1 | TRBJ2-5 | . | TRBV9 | CASSVDPPTGLQETQYF | TGTGCCAGCAGCGTAGACCCCCCGACAGGGCTCCAAGAGACCCAGTACTTC
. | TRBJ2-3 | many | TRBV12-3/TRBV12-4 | CASSFGSGADTQYF | TGTGCCAGCAGTTTCGGGTCAGGTGCAGATACGCAGTATTTT
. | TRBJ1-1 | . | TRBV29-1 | CSVVGRLRGKAFF | TGCAGCGTTGTCGGACGTCTGCGCGGAAAAGCTTTCTTT
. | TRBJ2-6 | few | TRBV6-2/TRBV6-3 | CASSYPRNTGANVLTF | TGTGCCAGCAGTTACCCTCGAAATACTGGGGCCAACGTCCTGACTTTC
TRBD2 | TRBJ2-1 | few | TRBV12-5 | CASGPSGTSVNEQFF | TGTGCTAGTGGGCCCTCCGGGACTAGCGTAAATGAGCAGTTCTTC
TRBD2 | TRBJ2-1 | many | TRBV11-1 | CASSRTLAGGPGSYNEQFF | TGTGCCAGCAGCCGAACTCTAGCGGGAGGGCCTGGGTCCTACAATGAGCAGTTCTTC
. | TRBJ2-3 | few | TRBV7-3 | CASSLTRLSTDTQYF | TGTGCCAGCAGCCTTACCCGACTCTCCACAGATACGCAGTATTTT
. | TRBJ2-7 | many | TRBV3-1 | CASSQEKRFWGALFHEQYF | TGTGCCAGCAGCCAAGAGAAGCGGTTCTGGGGGGCGTTATTCCACGAGCAGTACTTC